This T cell receptor beta chain was recorded in a study of T cell therapy after organ transplantation. About this clone itself: Its antigen is undetermined.

The ends were cut back, 7 bases at V and 0 bases at J, with 7 bases in the middle. CDR1 MNHEY and CDR2 SMNVEV come from the germline V gene (reference sequence). This CDR3 comprises 12 residues. Here immunoSEQ multiplex PCR was the method, and the copy in TCRdb shows in-frame clones only, minus some. The sample has approximately 1,000 clones; 66% are singletons. This clonotype originated in a human patient who had received a solid organ transplant and had CMV disease. This material consisted of CD8+ T cells from blood, taken before autologous CMV-specific T cell therapy. The genes are TRBV27 and TRBJ2-7; no reliable D call. The CDR3 spells CASKGNSYEQYF. DNA for the CDR3: TGTGCCAGCAAGGGCAACTCCTACGAGCAGTACTTC.